The 25 T cell receptor beta chains given below trace back to one sample, sequenced in a study of cytomegalovirus exposure and HLA in healthy donors. The PCR ran on 60 Vbeta and 13 Jbeta primers. Method: immunoSEQ multiplex PCR; TCRdb's copy keeps in-frame clones and lacks some. Here the sample spans about 150,000 clones, about three quarters being singletons. Sample: PBMCs. Receptor source: a man aged 35 to 55 in good health and CMV-seropositive.

The genes are TRBV30 and TRBJ2-3, with a tentative D call TRBD2 (6 bases). Per germline, CDR1 GTSNPN and CDR2 SVGIG (reference sequence). The CDR3 loop spans 15 amino acids. Trimming took 0 bases from V and 0 from J, leaving 10 bases between them. This CDR3 is CAWSVLAGSTDTQYF. For the CDR3, the DNA is TGTGCCTGGAGTGTACTGGCGGGGAGCACAGATACGCAGTATTTT.

V usage is TRBV6-5 and J usage is TRBJ1-3; D gene uncertain. The germline V gene has CDR1 MNHEY and CDR2 SVGAGI. V dropped 2 bases and J dropped 3 bases, with 8 bases sitting between them. The CDR3 covers 14 residues. In DNA form, the CDR3 reads TGTGCCAGCAGTTACGTGGTCGGTGGAAACACCATATATTTT. This translates into CASSYVVGGNTIYF.

The V call is TRBV19, the J call TRBJ2-4, with D possibly TRBD2 on 5 matching bases. V lost 1 base and J 5 bases, leaving 9 bases between the germline ends. Germline V gives CDR1 LNHDA, CDR2 SQIVND (reference sequence). The CDR3 totals 14 residues. CDR3 sequence (DNA): TGTGCCAGTAGTATAGCGGGGATCCAAAACATTCAGTACTTC. Translated: CASSIAGIQNIQYF.

The CDR3 protein is CASSLDRATDTQYF. In DNA form, the CDR3 reads TGCGCCAGCAGTCTCGACAGAGCCACAGATACGCAGTATTTT. This chain links TRBV10-1 with TRBJ2-3; a possible D gene is TRBD1 (5 bases). V was pared by 5 bases and J by 2 bases, with 11 bases between. The V gene's germline CDR1 is WNHNN and CDR2 SYGVQD (reference sequence). This CDR3 spans 14 amino acids.

The chain joins TRBV7-2 to TRBJ2-5; 9 bases map to TRBD2. The tail of the sequence fits TRBJ2-7 better, so the J call may be wrong. CDR1 SGHTA and CDR2 FQGNSA come from the germline V gene. CDR3 length: 15 amino acids. Here the CDR3 reads CASSLGASGIYEQYF. The CDR3 coding sequence is TGTGCCAGCAGCTTAGGGGCTAGCGGGATCTACGAGCAGTACTTC.

The chain uses TRBV28 and TRBJ2-7; 7 bases fit TRBD1. This CDR3 has 14 residues. The germline V gene encodes CDR1 MDHEN and CDR2 SYDVKM. The trim removed 7 bases at V and 0 bases at J, leaving 6 bases unmatched. In nucleotides, the CDR3 is TGTGCCAGCACCGTGACAGGGAGCTCCTACGAGCAGTACTTC. Translated: CASTVTGSSYEQYF.

This sequence joins TRBV28 and TRBJ2-1; D is ambiguous. This CDR3 is 15 amino acids long. V was cut by 3 bases and J by 5 bases, with 14 bases left in between. The germline V gene has CDR1 MDHEN and CDR2 SYDVKM. CDR3 loop: CASSFYGQTNNEQFF. The CDR3 nucleotides are TGTGCCAGCAGTTTTTACGGCCAGACAAACAATGAGCAGTTCTTC.

The rearrangement joins TRBV21-1 to TRBJ1-1; TRBD1, the table's D call, was not compared with the DNA. TRBV21-1 is deemed a pseudogene. The CDR3 totals 16 residues. The CDR3 sequence is CASSNPFDRDDTEAFF. The CDR3 bases are TGTGCCAGCAGCAACCCCTTTGACAGGGACGACACTGAAGCTTTCTTT.

This clone was recorded a few times. The chain has TRBV14 and TRBJ2-7; 9 nucleotides agree with TRBD2. Germline V gives CDR1 SGHDN, CDR2 FVKESK. There are 15 residues in the CDR3. V was pared by 1 base and J by 4 bases, with 5 bases of the junction left unmatched. The CDR3 DNA reads TGTGCCAGCAGCCAAGCACTAGCGGGCAGGTACGAGCAGTACTTC. Translation gives CASSQALAGRYEQYF.

The gene calls are TRBV5-1 and TRBJ2-2; D remains unclear. Germline V gene data show CDR1 as SGHRS and CDR2 as YFSETQ. V gave up 0 bases and J gave up 8 bases, with 14 bases separating them. This CDR3 is 15 amino acids long. As DNA, the CDR3 is TGCGCCAGCAGCTTGGAGCCCACCCTAGAGGGGGAGCTGTTTTTT. The encoded protein is CASSLEPTLEGELFF.

This clone occurred once. In DNA, the CDR3 is TGTGCCACCAGCAGATTTGGTGAGGTTTACGAGCAGTACTTC. Translation: CATSRFGEVYEQYF. The chain carries TRBV15 and TRBJ2-7; no firm D call. This CDR3 contains 14 residues. The V end lost 2 bases, the J end lost 4 bases, and 12 bases lay between the germline ends. The germline gives CDR1 LNHNV, CDR2 YYDKDF (reference sequence).

This chain uses TRBV13 with TRBJ2-7; a weak D match, TRBD1 (6 bases). V dropped 0 bases and J dropped 6 bases, with 15 bases sitting between them. The CDR3 is 15 amino acids. CDR1 PRHDT and CDR2 FYEKMQ come from the germline V gene (reference sequence). In nucleotides, the CDR3 is TGTGCCAGCAGCTTAGGCGACAGGCGGGCCTTCGAGCAGTACTTC. It is translated as CASSLGDRRAFEQYF. The whole variable domain, remainder taken from reference TRBV13 and TRBJ2-7, is AAGVIQSPRHLIKEKRETATLKCYPIPRHDTVYWYQQGPGQDPQFLISFYEKMQSDKGSIPDRFSAQQFSDYHSELNMSSLELGDSALYFCASSLGDRRAFEQYFGPGTRLTVT.

The rearrangement uses TRBV4-1 and TRBJ1-1; 8 nucleotides line up with TRBD1. The V and J ends lost 4 bases and 5 bases, in that order; junction bases with no gene match: 12. Germline V lookup: CDR1 MGHRA, CDR2 YSYEKL. This CDR3 spans 16 amino acids. The CDR3 here is CASSRIGATGDTEAFF. In DNA, the CDR3 is TGCGCCAGCAGCCGCATTGGGGCGACAGGGGATACTGAAGCTTTCTTT.

This clone came up once. V gene TRBV7-2 combines with J gene TRBJ2-5; D gene unclear. Germline loops: CDR1 SGHTA, CDR2 FQGNSA. Trimming pared 3 bases from V and 1 base from J, leaving 3 bases between. The length of the CDR3 is 12 residues. In nucleotides, the CDR3 is TGTGCCAGCAGCTTCATCCAAGAGACCCAGTACTTC. Translation: CASSFIQETQYF.

The V and J genes are TRBV4-2 and TRBJ1-5, with TRBD1 matching over 8 bases. Trimming cost V 1 base and J 1 base; bases outside gene matches: 3. Per germline, CDR1 LGHNA and CDR2 YNFKEQ. The length of the CDR3 is 16 residues. The CDR3 nucleotides read TGTGCCAGCAGCCAAGGGGGACAGGACAGCAATCAGCCCCAGCATTTT. This encodes CASSQGGQDSNQPQHF.

CDR3 sequence: CASSLLAGGNYEQFF. The CDR3 region has the DNA TGTGCCAGCAGCCTCCTAGCGGGAGGGAATTATGAGCAGTTCTTC. The chain recombines TRBV7-9 with TRBJ2-1, with 12 nucleotides matching TRBD2. The trim removed 5 bases at V and 8 bases at J, leaving 7 bases unmatched. Germline loops: CDR1 SEHNR, CDR2 FQNEAQ (reference sequence). There are 15 residues in the CDR3.

The chain joins TRBV2 to TRBJ2-7; 9 nucleotides align to TRBD2. CDR1 and CDR2 (germline): SNHLY, FYNNEI. Trimming took 8 bases from V and 0 from J; bases not matched to a gene: 8. This CDR3 has 15 amino acids. The CDR3 nucleotides read TGTGCCAGCCTAATCGCGGGAGGGCCCTCCTACGAGCAGTACTTC. Translated: CASLIAGGPSYEQYF.

The rearrangement links TRBV5-1 to TRBJ2-2; D may be TRBD1 (6 bases). The CDR3 has 16 residues. Germline V gives CDR1 SGHRS, CDR2 YFSETQ. With 4 bases removed from V and 5 bases from J, the gap between germline ends came to 18 bases. This chain's CDR3 is CASSGNQGTLTGELFF. The CDR3 DNA reads as TGCGCCAGCAGCGGGAACCAGGGGACCCTAACCGGGGAGCTGTTTTTT.

This clone was picked up a small number of times. The rearrangement uses TRBV7-2 and TRBJ2-1; perhaps TRBD1 as D (5 bases). Trimming stripped 1 base from V and 2 bases from J, with 9 bases between. CDR3 length equals 15 residues. Germline values: CDR1 SGHTA, CDR2 FQGNSA. CDR3 amino acids: CASSLEVGPYNEQFF. The CDR3 nucleotides read TGTGCCAGCAGCTTAGAAGTGGGGCCCTACAATGAGCAGTTCTTC. Full variable domain (rest looked up from reference TRBV7-2 and TRBJ2-1): GAGVSQSPSNKVTEKGKDVELRCDPISGHTALYWYRQSLGQGLEFLIYFQGNSAPDKSGLPSDRFSAERTGGSVSTLTIQRTQQEDSAVYLCASSLEVGPYNEQFFGPGTRLTVL.

The chain joins TRBV11-1 to TRBJ2-1, with D maybe TRBD1 (6 bases). V was clipped by 3 bases and J by 2 bases, with 14 bases between them. The germline CDR1 and CDR2 sequences are SGHAT and FQDESV (reference sequence). This CDR3 comprises 16 residues. The CDR3 is CASSFRAGTTYNEQFF. Here the CDR3 DNA reads TGTGCCAGCAGCTTCAGGGCCGGGACAACCTACAATGAGCAGTTCTTC.

The chain uses TRBV4-2 and TRBJ2-1, with 9 bases aligning to TRBD2. The CDR3 extends over 16 amino acids. Germline V gives CDR1 LGHNA, CDR2 YNFKEQ. With V trimmed by 0 bases and J by 3 bases, 3 bases remained unmatched. The chain's CDR3 is CASSQERGGRYNEQFF. For the CDR3, the DNA is TGTGCCAGCAGCCAAGAGCGGGGGGGTCGCTACAATGAGCAGTTCTTC.

The genes are TRBV25-1 and TRBJ1-2; TRBD1 is a possible D gene (6 bases). Germline assignment: CDR1 MGHDK and CDR2 SYGVNS. The V and J ends lost 6 bases and 7 bases respectively, with 18 bases between them. The CDR3 runs to 14 residues. This CDR3 reads CASRSGQRRGGYTF. The CDR3, as DNA: TGTGCCAGCAGATCTGGACAGCGTAGAGGTGGCTACACCTTC.

V gene TRBV15 combines with J gene TRBJ2-5; maybe TRBD2 (5 bases). Trimming took 0 bases from V and 2 from J, leaving 10 bases between them. Per the germline V gene, CDR1 is LNHNV and CDR2 is YYDKDF (reference sequence). CDR3 size: 15 residues. The CDR3 coding sequence is TGTGCCACCAGCAGAGATCCGGGAAATCAAGAGACCCAGTACTTC. This gives the protein CATSRDPGNQETQYF.

The chain recombines TRBV11-2 with TRBJ1-2; no definite D call. Trimming stripped 1 base from V and 5 bases from J, with 5 bases between. This CDR3 contains 12 residues. CDR1 and CDR2 (germline): SGHAT, FQNNGV. The CDR3 sequence is CASSLVEYGYTF. In DNA form, the CDR3 reads TGTGCCAGCAGCTTAGTAGAATATGGCTACACCTTC.

The rearrangement joins TRBV29-1 to TRBJ2-3; 8 nucleotides agree with TRBD1. Unmatched junction bases numbered 6, after V lost 8 bases and J lost 2 bases. Germline V gives CDR1 SQVTM, CDR2 ANQGSEA. The CDR3 length is 13 residues. CDR3 region: CSLGTGFTDTQYF. The DNA of the CDR3 is TGCAGCCTCGGGACAGGCTTCACAGATACGCAGTATTTT.